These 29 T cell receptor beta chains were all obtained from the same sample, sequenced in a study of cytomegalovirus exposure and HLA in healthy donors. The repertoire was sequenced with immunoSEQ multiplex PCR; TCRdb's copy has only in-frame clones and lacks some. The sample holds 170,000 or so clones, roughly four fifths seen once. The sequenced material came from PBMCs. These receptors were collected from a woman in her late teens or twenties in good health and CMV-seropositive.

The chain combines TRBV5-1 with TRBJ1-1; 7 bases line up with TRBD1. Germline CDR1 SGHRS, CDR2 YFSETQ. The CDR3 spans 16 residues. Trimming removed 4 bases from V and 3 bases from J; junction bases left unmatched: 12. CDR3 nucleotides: TGCGCCAGCAGCGCCGGGACAGCCGTAACTTACACTGAAGCTTTCTTT. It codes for CASSAGTAVTYTEAFF.

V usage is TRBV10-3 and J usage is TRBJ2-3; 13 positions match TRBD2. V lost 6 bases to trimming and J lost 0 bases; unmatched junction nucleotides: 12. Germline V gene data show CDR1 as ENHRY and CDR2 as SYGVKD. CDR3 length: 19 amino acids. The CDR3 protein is CAISVGLAGPVTSTDTQYF. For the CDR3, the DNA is TGTGCCATCAGCGTGGGACTAGCGGGGCCGGTAACTAGCACAGATACGCAGTATTTT.

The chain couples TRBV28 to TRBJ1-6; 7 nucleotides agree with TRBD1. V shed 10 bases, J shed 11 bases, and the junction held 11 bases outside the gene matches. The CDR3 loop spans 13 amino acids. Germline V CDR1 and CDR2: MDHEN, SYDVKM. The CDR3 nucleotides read TGTGCCACCAAACGGGACAGTTTCCCACCCCTCCACTTT. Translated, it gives CATKRDSFPPLHF.

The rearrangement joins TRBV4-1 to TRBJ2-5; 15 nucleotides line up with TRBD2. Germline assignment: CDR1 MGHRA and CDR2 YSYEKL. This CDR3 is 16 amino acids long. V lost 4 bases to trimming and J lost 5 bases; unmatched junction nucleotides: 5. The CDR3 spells CASSPGLAGGGETQYF. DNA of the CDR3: TGCGCCAGCAGCCCGGGACTAGCGGGGGGAGGGGAGACCCAGTACTTC.

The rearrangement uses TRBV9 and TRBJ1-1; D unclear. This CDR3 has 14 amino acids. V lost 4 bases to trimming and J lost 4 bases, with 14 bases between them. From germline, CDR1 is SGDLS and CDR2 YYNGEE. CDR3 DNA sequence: TGTGCCAGCAGCAAGGGCAGTAGCGGCACTGAAGCTTTCTTT. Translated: CASSKGSSGTEAFF.

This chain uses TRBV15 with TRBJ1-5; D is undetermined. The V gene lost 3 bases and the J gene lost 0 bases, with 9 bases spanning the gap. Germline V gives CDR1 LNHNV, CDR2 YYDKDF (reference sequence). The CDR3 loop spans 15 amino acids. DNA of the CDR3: TGTGCCACCAGCAGCGCAGGTGCTAGCAATCAGCCCCAGCATTTT. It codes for CATSSAGASNQPQHF. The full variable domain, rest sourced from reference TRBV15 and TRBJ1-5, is DAMVIQNPRYQVTQFGKPVTLSCSQTLNHNVMYWYQQKSSQAPKLLFHYYDKDFNNEADTPDNFQSRRPNTSFCFLDIRSPGLGDTAMYLCATSSAGASNQPQHFGDGTRLSIL.

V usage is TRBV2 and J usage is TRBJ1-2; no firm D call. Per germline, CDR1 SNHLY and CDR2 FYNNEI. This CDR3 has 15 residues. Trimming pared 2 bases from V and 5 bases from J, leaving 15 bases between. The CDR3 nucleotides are TGTGCCAGCAGTGAAATGGTGTCAGGTTCTTATGGCTACACCTTC. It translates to CASSEMVSGSYGYTF.

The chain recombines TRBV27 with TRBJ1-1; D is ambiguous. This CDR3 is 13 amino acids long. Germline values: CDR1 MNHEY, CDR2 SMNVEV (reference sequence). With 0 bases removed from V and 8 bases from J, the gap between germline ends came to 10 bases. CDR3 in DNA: TGTGCCAGCAGTTTATCGGCGGGTTGGGAAGCTTTCTTT. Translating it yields CASSLSAGWEAFF.

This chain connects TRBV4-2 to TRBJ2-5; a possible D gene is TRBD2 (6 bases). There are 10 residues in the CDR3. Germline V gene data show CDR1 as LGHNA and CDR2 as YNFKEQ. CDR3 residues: CGREQETQYF. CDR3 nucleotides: TGTGGGAGGGAGCAAGAGACCCAGTACTTC.

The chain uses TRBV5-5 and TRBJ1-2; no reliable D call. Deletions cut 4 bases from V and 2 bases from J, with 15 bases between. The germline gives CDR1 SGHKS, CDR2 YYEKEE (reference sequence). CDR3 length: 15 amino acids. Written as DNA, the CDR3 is TGTGCCAGCAGCCCCGCGGTCGGGGAAAACTATGGCTACACCTTC. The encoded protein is CASSPAVGENYGYTF.

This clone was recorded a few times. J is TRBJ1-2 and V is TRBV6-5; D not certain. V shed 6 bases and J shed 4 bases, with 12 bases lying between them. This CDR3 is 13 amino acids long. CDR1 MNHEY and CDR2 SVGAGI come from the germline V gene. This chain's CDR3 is CASRQPGSYGYTF. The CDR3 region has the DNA TGTGCCAGCAGGCAACCAGGCTCCTATGGCTACACCTTC.

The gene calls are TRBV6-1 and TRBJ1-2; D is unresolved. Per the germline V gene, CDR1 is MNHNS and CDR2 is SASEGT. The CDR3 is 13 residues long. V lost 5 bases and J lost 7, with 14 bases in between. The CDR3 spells CASSKPGQSGYTF. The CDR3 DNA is TGTGCCAGCAGTAAACCTGGGCAGTCTGGCTACACCTTC.

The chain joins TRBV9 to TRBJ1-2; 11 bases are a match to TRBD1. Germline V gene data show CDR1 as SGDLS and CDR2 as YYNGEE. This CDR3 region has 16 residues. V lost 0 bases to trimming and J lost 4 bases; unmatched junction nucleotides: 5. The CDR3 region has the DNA TGTGCCAGCAGCGTAGAGGGGACAGGGGGAAGCTATGGCTACACCTTC. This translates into CASSVEGTGGSYGYTF.

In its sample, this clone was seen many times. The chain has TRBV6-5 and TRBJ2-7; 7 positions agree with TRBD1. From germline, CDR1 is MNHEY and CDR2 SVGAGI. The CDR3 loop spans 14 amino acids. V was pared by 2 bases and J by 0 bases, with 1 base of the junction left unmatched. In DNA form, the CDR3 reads TGTGCCAGCAGTTACGGGGACAGCTCCTACGAGCAGTACTTC. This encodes CASSYGDSSYEQYF.

The CDR3 region has the DNA TGTGCCAGCAGCTCACGCTCGGGACAGGAAAACCCCCGGGAGCTGTTTTTT. Translated, it gives CASSSRSGQENPRELFF. The V gene is TRBV11-2, the J gene TRBJ2-2; TRBD1 matches at 8 bases. CDR1 and CDR2 from the germline V gene are SGHAT and FQNNGV. V shed 4 bases, J shed 9 bases, and the junction held 16 bases outside the gene matches. CDR3 length equals 17 residues. The full variable domain, its missing parts supplied by reference TRBV11-2 and TRBJ2-2, is EAGVAQSPRYKIIEKRQSVAFWCNPISGHATLYWYQQILGQGPKLLIQFQNNGVVDDSQLPKDRFSAERLKGVDSTLKIQPAKLEDSAVYLCASSSRSGQENPRELFFGEGSRLTVL.

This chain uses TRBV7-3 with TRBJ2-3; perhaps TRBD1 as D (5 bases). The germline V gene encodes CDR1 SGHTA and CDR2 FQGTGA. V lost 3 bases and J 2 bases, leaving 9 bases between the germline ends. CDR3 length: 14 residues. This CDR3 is CASSFDSSTDTQYF. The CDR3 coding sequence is TGTGCCAGCAGCTTTGACAGCTCCACAGATACGCAGTATTTT. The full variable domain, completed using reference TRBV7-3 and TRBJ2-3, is GAGVSQTPSNKVTEKGKYVELRCDPISGHTALYWYRQSLGQGPEFLIYFQGTGAADDSGLPNDRFFAVRPEGSVSTLKIQRTERGDSAVYLCASSFDSSTDTQYFGPGTRLTVL.

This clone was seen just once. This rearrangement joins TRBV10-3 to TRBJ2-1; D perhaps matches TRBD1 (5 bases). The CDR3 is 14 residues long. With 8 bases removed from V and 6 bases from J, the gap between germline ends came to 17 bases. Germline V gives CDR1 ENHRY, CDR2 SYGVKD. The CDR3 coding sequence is TGTGCCATCGGGAAGACAGAAGTCTCCAATGAGCAGTTCTTC. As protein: CAIGKTEVSNEQFF.

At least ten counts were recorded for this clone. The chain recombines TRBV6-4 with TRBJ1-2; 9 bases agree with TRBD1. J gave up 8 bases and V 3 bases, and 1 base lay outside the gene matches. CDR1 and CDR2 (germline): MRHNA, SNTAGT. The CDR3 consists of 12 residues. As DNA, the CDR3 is TGTGCCAGCAGTGAGGGGACAGGGGGCTACACCTTC. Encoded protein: CASSEGTGGYTF.

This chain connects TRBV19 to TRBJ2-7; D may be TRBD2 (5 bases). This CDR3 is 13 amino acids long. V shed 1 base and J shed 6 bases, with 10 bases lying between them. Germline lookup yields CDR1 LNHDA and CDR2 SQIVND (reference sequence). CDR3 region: CASSIGPTSEQYF. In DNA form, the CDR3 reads TGTGCCAGTAGTATAGGCCCAACTAGCGAGCAGTACTTC.

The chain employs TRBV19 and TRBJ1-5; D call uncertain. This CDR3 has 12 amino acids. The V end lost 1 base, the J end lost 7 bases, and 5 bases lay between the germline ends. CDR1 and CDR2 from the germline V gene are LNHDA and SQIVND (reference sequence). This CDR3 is CASSIAEQPQHF. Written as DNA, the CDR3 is TGTGCCAGTAGTATAGCTGAGCAGCCCCAGCATTTT.

CDR3 bases: TGTGCCAGCAGCTTAGCCCGGGGGGGCGAGCAGTACTTC. Translated: CASSLARGGEQYF. The gene calls are TRBV7-7 and TRBJ2-7; TRBD2 matches 8 bases. This CDR3 contains 13 residues. V trimming: 0 bases; J trimming: 6 bases; junction bases outside the gene matches: 1. Germline values: CDR1 SSHAT, CDR2 FNYEAQ (reference sequence).

This CDR3 reads CASSPPRGPETQYF. The CDR3 DNA follows: TGTGCCAGCAGCCCACCCCGCGGCCCGGAGACCCAGTACTTC. The rearrangement links TRBV7-9 to TRBJ2-5; D is unclear. Germline CDR1 is SEHNR and CDR2 is FQNEAQ (reference sequence). This CDR3 has 14 amino acids. V gave up 5 bases and J gave up 5 bases, with 15 bases separating them.

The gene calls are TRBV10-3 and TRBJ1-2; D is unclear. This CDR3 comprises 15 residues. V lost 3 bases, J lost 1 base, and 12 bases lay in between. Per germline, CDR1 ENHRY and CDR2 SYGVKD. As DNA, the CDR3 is TGTGCCATCAGTGAAGCCGGAAGCGTTAACTATGGCTACACCTTC. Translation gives CAISEAGSVNYGYTF.

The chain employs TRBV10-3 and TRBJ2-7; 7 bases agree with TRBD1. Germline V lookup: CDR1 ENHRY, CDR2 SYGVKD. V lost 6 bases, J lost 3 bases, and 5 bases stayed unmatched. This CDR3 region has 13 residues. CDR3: CAISPQGVYEQYF. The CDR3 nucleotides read TGTGCCATCAGCCCCCAGGGGGTCTACGAGCAGTACTTC.

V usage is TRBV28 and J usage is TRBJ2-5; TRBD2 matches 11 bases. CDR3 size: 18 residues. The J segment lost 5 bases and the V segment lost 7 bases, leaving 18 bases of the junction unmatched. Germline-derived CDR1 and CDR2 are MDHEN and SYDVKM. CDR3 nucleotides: TGTGCCAGCAATGGGAAGCTAGCGGGGGGCCCGCTCTGGGAGACCCAGTACTTC. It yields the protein CASNGKLAGGPLWETQYF.

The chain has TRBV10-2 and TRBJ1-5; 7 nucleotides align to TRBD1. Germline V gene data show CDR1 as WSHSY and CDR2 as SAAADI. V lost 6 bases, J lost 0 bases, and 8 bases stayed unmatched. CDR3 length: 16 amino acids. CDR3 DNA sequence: TGCGCCAGCAGAAAAGGACAGGAGAATAGCAATCAGCCCCAGCATTTT. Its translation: CASRKGQENSNQPQHF.

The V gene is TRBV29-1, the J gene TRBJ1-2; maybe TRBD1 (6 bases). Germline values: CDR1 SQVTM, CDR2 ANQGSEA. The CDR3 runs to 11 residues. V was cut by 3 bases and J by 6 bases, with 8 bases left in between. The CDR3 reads CSVEDRNGYTF. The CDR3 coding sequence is TGCAGCGTTGAGGACAGAAATGGCTACACCTTC.

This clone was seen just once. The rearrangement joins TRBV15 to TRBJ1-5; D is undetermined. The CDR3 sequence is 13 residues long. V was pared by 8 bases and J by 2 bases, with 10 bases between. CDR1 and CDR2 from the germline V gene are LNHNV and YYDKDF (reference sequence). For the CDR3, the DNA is TGTGCCACCGCAGGAGGTGGCAATCAGCCCCAGCATTTT. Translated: CATAGGGNQPQHF.

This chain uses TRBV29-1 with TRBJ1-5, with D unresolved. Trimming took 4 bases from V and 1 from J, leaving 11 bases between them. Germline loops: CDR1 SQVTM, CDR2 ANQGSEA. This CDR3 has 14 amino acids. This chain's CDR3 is CSVAGPGSNQPQHF. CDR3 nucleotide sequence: TGCAGCGTTGCGGGTCCGGGAAGCAATCAGCCCCAGCATTTT.